This TCR beta chain came from a study of blood T cell repertoires in COVID-19. The assay was immunoSEQ multiplex PCR, and TCRdb's table has in-frame clones only and misses some. The sample holds roughly 200,000 clones, over 60% seen once. The CDR3 spans 16 residues. CDR1 is KGHDR and CDR2 is SFDVKD in the germline V gene. Trimming left V 2 bases short and J 4 bases short, with 13 bases between. V is TRBV24-1 and J is TRBJ2-2, with D possibly being TRBD1 (6 bases). Sequenced: peripheral blood. This receptor was obtained from a woman in her seventies with acute or convalescent COVID-19. The CDR3 here is CATSDWGRGVTGELFF. The CDR3 DNA sequence: TGTGCCACCAGTGATTGGGGCAGGGGAGTCACCGGGGAGCTGTTTTTT.